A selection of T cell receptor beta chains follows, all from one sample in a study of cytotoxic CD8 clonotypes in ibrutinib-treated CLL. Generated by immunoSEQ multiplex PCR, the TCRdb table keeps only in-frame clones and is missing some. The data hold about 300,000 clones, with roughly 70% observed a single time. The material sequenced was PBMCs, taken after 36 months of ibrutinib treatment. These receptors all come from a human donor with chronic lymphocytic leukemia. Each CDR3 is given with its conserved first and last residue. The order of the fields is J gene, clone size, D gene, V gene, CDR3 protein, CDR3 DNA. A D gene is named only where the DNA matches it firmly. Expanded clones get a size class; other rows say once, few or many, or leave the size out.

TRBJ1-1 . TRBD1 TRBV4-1 CASSQDPGGSEAFF TGCGCCAGCAGCCAGGACCCAGGGGGGTCTGAAGCTTTCTTT
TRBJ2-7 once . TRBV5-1 CASSPPPQDYSYEQYF TGCGCCAGCAGCCCGCCCCCCCAGGACTACTCCTACGAGCAGTACTTC
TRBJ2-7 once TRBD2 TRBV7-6 CASSPRQLLAGGQTEQYF TGTGCCAGCAGCCCCCGCCAGTTGTTGGCGGGAGGCCAGACCGAGCAGTACTTC
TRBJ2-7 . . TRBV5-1 CASSLIQGGGEQYF TGCGCCAGCAGCTTGATACAGGGAGGAGGCGAGCAGTACTTC
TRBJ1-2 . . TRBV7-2 CASSIRQLNYGYTF TGTGCCAGCAGCATCAGACAGCTAAACTATGGCTACACCTTC
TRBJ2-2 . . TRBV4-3 CASSPGIQGPAGELFF TGCGCCAGCAGCCCTGGAATACAGGGTCCAGCCGGGGAGCTGTTTTTT
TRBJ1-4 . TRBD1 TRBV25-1 CASSESRQGEKLFF TGTGCCAGCAGTGAGTCCCGACAGGGTGAAAAACTGTTTTTT
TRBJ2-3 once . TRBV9 CASSVGGRVADPSNTQYF TGTGCCAGCAGCGTAGGGGGCAGAGTTGCCGATCCGTCAAATACGCAGTATTTT
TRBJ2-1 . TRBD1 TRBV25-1 CASSEPSGTGGNEQFF TGTGCCAGCAGTGAACCGTCCGGGACAGGGGGCAATGAGCAGTTCTTC
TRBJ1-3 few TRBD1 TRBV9 CASSSRQGADTIYF TGTGCCAGCAGCTCACGACAGGGGGCAGACACCATATATTTT
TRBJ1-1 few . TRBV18 CASSPNKNTEAFF TGTGCCAGCTCGCCGAACAAGAACACTGAAGCTTTCTTT